Following are 20 T cell receptor beta chains from one sample sequenced in a study of CD8 T cells in Susac syndrome. After extraction with the RNeasy kit, roughly 0.45 to 1 ug of the RNA was reverse transcribed using random hexamers. Via MiXCR, TCRdb re-called the immunoSEQ multiplex PCR reads, giving one row per CDR3 protein. The sample contains approximately 300,000 distinct CDR3 sequences, 89% of which appear only once. The material sequenced was CD8+ T cells from PBMCs. Every receptor here comes from a human donor with multiple sclerosis.

The genes are TRBV7-6 and TRBJ2-3; the D is unclear. This CDR3 is built from 12 residues. CDR1 is SGHVS and CDR2 is FNYEAQ in the germline V gene. The V end lost 2 bases, the J end lost 5 bases, and 5 bases lay between the germline ends. The CDR3 spells CASSLIEDTQYF. The CDR3, as DNA: TGTGCCAGCAGCTTAATAGAAGATACGCAGTATTTT. Complete variable domain (other parts from reference TRBV7-6 and TRBJ2-3): GAGVSQSPRYKVTKRGQDVALRCDPISGHVSLYWYRQALGQGPEFLTYFNYEAQQDKSGLPNDRFSAERPEGSISTLTIQRTEQRDSAMYRCASSLIEDTQYFGPGTRLTVL.

The rearrangement uses TRBV7-3 and TRBJ2-2; D is undetermined. Germline CDR1 is SGHTA and CDR2 is FQGTGA. CDR3 length: 19 residues. Trimming stripped 3 bases from V and 5 bases from J, with 25 bases between. The CDR3 nucleotides are TGTGCCAGCAGCTTCCACCCCCCGGAAGGTCCGGCGACAACCGGGGAGCTGTTTTTT. Protein product: CASSFHPPEGPATTGELFF.

In its sample, this clonotype was seen once. The rearrangement links TRBV20-1 to TRBJ1-1; a weak D match, TRBD1 (6 bases). The CDR3 length is 14 residues. Trimming took 3 bases from V and 4 from J, leaving 15 bases between them. Germline V gene lookup returns CDR1 DFQATT and CDR2 SNEGSKA (reference sequence). The CDR3 loop reads CSASEGEVGTEAFF. CDR3 sequence (DNA): TGCAGTGCTAGTGAGGGGGAGGTGGGCACTGAAGCTTTCTTT.

The chain joins TRBV9 to TRBJ2-1; D ambiguous. The CDR3 has 15 amino acids. CDR1 is SGDLS and CDR2 is YYNGEE in the germline V gene. Trimming took off 4 bases at V and 4 bases at J, with 15 bases between the two ends. CDR3 region: CASSSPGDVYNEQFF. As DNA, the CDR3 is TGTGCCAGCAGCTCCCCCGGCGACGTTTACAATGAGCAGTTCTTC.

The J gene is TRBJ2-7, the V gene TRBV29-1, with a weak D call TRBD1 (5 bases). Germline CDR1 and CDR2: SQVTM and ANQGSEA. The CDR3 has 13 amino acids. The ends were cut back, 3 bases at V and 3 bases at J, with 12 bases in the middle. The CDR3 here is CSVEGLDSYEQYF. CDR3 sequence (DNA): TGCAGCGTTGAGGGGCTAGATAGCTACGAGCAGTACTTC.

The CDR3 loop reads CASEERNTGELFF. DNA for the CDR3: TGTGCCAGCGAGGAGAGGAACACCGGGGAGCTGTTTTTT. The chain is built from TRBV12-3 or TRBV12-4 and TRBJ2-2; no definite D call. This CDR3 is built from 13 residues. Trimming removed 8 bases at V and 1 base at J, with 8 bases between.

This chain connects TRBV12-3 or TRBV12-4 to TRBJ2-1; D perhaps matches TRBD2 (5 bases). This CDR3 is 12 amino acids long. Trimming stripped 5 bases from V and 7 bases from J, with 9 bases between. The CDR3 loop reads CASSAPGNEQFF. CDR3 DNA: TGTGCCAGCAGTGCCCCGGGGAATGAGCAGTTCTTC.

This chain uses TRBV6-2 or TRBV6-3 with TRBJ2-1, with 10 bases that match TRBD2. Trimming at V came to 0 bases and at J to 0 bases, leaving 11 bases not matched to a gene. There are 20 residues in the CDR3. Germline CDR1 and CDR2: MNHEY and SVGEGT. The CDR3 nucleotides are TGTGCCAGCAGTTACTCGAAGGCTAGCGGGAGCCACAGCTCCTACAATGAGCAGTTCTTC. As protein: CASSYSKASGSHSSYNEQFF.

This clonotype was observed once. The CDR3 protein is CASRMGGLNGEQYF. CDR3 nucleotides: TGTGCCAGTAGGATGGGGGGGCTAAACGGCGAGCAGTACTTC. V gene TRBV19 combines with J gene TRBJ2-7; D may be TRBD2 (7 bases). Looked up from germline, CDR1 is LNHDA and CDR2 is SQIVND (reference sequence). The CDR3 contains 14 residues. V shed 6 bases and J shed 6 bases, with 18 bases lying between them.

The chain employs TRBV13 and TRBJ2-5, with D unclear. CDR1 and CDR2 (germline): PRHDT, FYEKMQ (reference sequence). V was clipped by 5 bases and J by 5 bases, with 12 bases between them. This CDR3 has 13 amino acids. This CDR3 reads CASSTPGLETQYF. CDR3 DNA: TGTGCCAGCAGCACCCCAGGATTGGAGACCCAGTACTTC.

The gene calls are TRBV19 and TRBJ2-1, with D possibly TRBD2 on 6 matching bases. V lost 3 bases and J 7 bases, leaving 19 bases between the germline ends. This CDR3 comprises 16 residues. Germline lookup yields CDR1 LNHDA and CDR2 SQIVND (reference sequence). In DNA form, the CDR3 reads TGTGCCAGTAGTATCGGGACTCGCGGGACGCGTAATGAGCAGTTCTTC. This sequence encodes CASSIGTRGTRNEQFF.

The chain employs TRBV6-5 and TRBJ2-1; D possibly corresponds to TRBD2 (6 bases). V shed 0 bases and J shed 0 bases, with 6 bases lying between them. The CDR3 sequence is 15 residues long. CDR1 is MNHEY, CDR2 SVGAGI, per germline. The CDR3 coding sequence is TGTGCCAGCAGTTACTCTAGCGGCTCCTACAATGAGCAGTTCTTC. Translation gives CASSYSSGSYNEQFF.

The sample holds one count of this clonotype. The chain employs TRBV7-9 and TRBJ2-7, with 7 bases matching TRBD2. From germline, CDR1 is SEHNR and CDR2 FQNEAQ (reference sequence). The CDR3 sequence is 16 residues long. J was trimmed by 5 bases and V by 0 bases; bases with no gene match: 10. The DNA for the CDR3 is TGTGCCAGCAGCTTAGCGCTGGGAGGGGCCCTAAACGAGCAGTACTTC. This encodes CASSLALGGALNEQYF.

The V gene is TRBV30, the J gene TRBJ2-7; tentatively, D is TRBD2 (6 bases). Germline CDR1 GTSNPN, CDR2 SVGIG (reference sequence). The ends were cut back, 1 base at V and 3 bases at J, with 13 bases in the middle. CDR3 length: 14 residues. CDR3 residues: CAWSEEGIVYEQYF. CDR3 sequence (DNA): TGTGCCTGGAGTGAGGAGGGGATAGTCTACGAGCAGTACTTC.

This clonotype appeared once. This chain connects TRBV7-9 to TRBJ1-4; possibly TRBD1 for D (6 bases). Germline assignment: CDR1 SEHNR and CDR2 FQNEAQ (reference sequence). Trimming cost V 6 bases and J 0 bases, with 14 bases left between them. The CDR3 length is 16 residues. CDR3 loop: CASRADQGTTNEKLFF. CDR3 sequence (DNA): TGTGCCAGCAGGGCTGATCAGGGGACAACTAATGAAAAACTGTTTTTT.

V gene TRBV6-5 combines with J gene TRBJ2-2; possible D gene TRBD1, 6 bases. The CDR3 is 15 amino acids. V dropped 7 bases and J dropped 6 bases, with 18 bases sitting between them. The V gene's germline CDR1 is MNHEY and CDR2 SVGAGI. The CDR3 is CASTPGPQGSGELFF. The CDR3, as DNA: TGTGCCAGCACCCCCGGACCCCAGGGGTCCGGGGAGCTGTTTTTT.

The chain recombines TRBV2 with TRBJ2-2, with a tentative D call TRBD2 (7 bases). The V end was cut by 1 base, the J end by 6 bases, with 18 bases between. CDR3 length equals 17 residues. The germline V gene has CDR1 SNHLY and CDR2 FYNNEI. CDR3 DNA sequence: TGTGCCAGCAGTGAAGAACTAGGGGGAGGGCCTCCCGGGGAGCTGTTTTTT. This gives the protein CASSEELGGGPPGELFF.

V and J are TRBV19 and TRBJ1-1; weak D call: TRBD1 (6 bases). The germline V gene has CDR1 LNHDA and CDR2 SQIVND (reference sequence). V dropped 10 bases and J dropped 1 base, with 10 bases sitting between them. The CDR3 sequence is 12 residues long. The CDR3 protein is CATKQGNTEAFF. CDR3 DNA sequence: TGTGCCACCAAACAGGGGAACACTGAAGCTTTCTTT.

The chain links TRBV7-2 to TRBJ2-7, with D possibly matching TRBD1 (5 bases). The germline V and J ends were trimmed by 5 bases and 2 bases, with 13 bases remaining between them. The CDR3 is 14 residues long. Germline loops: CDR1 SGHTA, CDR2 FQGNSA. The CDR3 sequence is CASSQGGAAYEQYF. In DNA, the CDR3 is TGTGCCAGCAGCCAGGGTGGGGCCGCCTACGAGCAGTACTTC.

The table lists this clonotype with a count of one. The chain employs TRBV6-4 and TRBJ2-2; TRBD1 agrees at 10 bases. There are 15 residues in the CDR3. The germline CDR1 and CDR2 sequences are MRHNA and SNTAGT. J gave up 6 bases and V 2 bases, and 3 bases lay outside the gene matches. The CDR3 region is CASSDPGQGAGELFF. Written as DNA, the CDR3 is TGTGCCAGCAGTGACCCCGGACAGGGGGCCGGGGAGCTGTTTTTT.